What follows are 9 T cell receptor beta chains derived from one specimen sequenced in a study of cytomegalovirus exposure and HLA in healthy donors. 13 Jbeta primers and 60 Vbeta primers were used for the PCR. Sequencing was performed with immunoSEQ multiplex PCR; in TCRdb, only in-frame clones are kept and a portion is missing. The top ten hold roughly 6% of the sample, which has about 190,000 clones, roughly 80% seen once. Specimen: PBMCs. The receptor source for this set is a man aged 35-49 years in good health and CMV-seropositive.

This clone was observed a handful of times. The genes are TRBV5-8 and TRBJ1-5; 9 nucleotides align to TRBD1. The CDR3 consists of 13 residues. V was clipped by 4 bases and J by 6 bases; unmatched bases: 2. Germline V gives CDR1 SGHTS, CDR2 YDEGEE. In DNA, the CDR3 is TGTGCCAGCAGCCGGGACAGGGTTCAGCCCCAGCATTTT. The encoded protein is CASSRDRVQPQHF.

The J gene is TRBJ1-1, the V gene TRBV7-8, with D possibly being TRBD1 (5 bases). Trimming removed 5 bases from V and 4 bases from J, with 17 bases in between. Germline values: CDR1 SGHVS, CDR2 FQNEAQ. The CDR3 has 15 amino acids. CDR3 in amino acids: CASSPWGEGSTEAFF. CDR3 DNA sequence: TGTGCCAGCAGCCCTTGGGGGGAGGGTTCCACTGAAGCTTTCTTT. Full variable domain (rest looked up from reference TRBV7-8 and TRBJ1-1): GAGVSQSPRYKVAKRGQDVALRCDPISGHVSLFWYQQALGQGPEFLTYFQNEAQLDKSGLPSDRFFAERPEGSVSTLKIQRTQQEDSAVYLCASSPWGEGSTEAFFGQGTRLTVV.

The V call is TRBV6-5, the J call TRBJ1-4, with D uncertain. The germline V and J ends were trimmed by 6 bases and 0 bases, with 11 bases remaining between them. CDR1 and CDR2 (germline): MNHEY, SVGAGI. The CDR3 has 15 amino acids. The CDR3 region has the DNA TGTGCCAGCAGCCCAACCTATACAACTAATGAAAAACTGTTTTTT. Translated, it gives CASSPTYTTNEKLFF.

V is TRBV28 and J is TRBJ1-2; 10 bases agree with TRBD1. V gave up 7 bases and J gave up 4 bases; unmatched junction bases: 15. There are 17 residues in the CDR3. Germline CDR1 MDHEN, CDR2 SYDVKM. CDR3 residues: CASIDSRAGTGAYGYTF. CDR3 sequence (DNA): TGTGCCAGCATCGACTCCCGGGCGGGGACAGGGGCCTATGGCTACACCTTC.

The chain carries TRBV10-3 and TRBJ2-7, with 9 bases matching TRBD1. The CDR3 is 16 amino acids. Losses at the gene ends were 3 bases for V and 3 bases for J; bases not matched to a gene: 9. Germline CDR1 ENHRY, CDR2 SYGVKD. The CDR3 DNA follows: TGTGCCATCAGTGAAACAGGGGGCCAGAAACTCTACGAGCAGTACTTC. Its protein product is CAISETGGQKLYEQYF.

The J gene is TRBJ2-5, the V gene TRBV30; TRBD1 aligns across 8 bases. In germline, CDR1 is GTSNPN, CDR2 SVGIG (reference sequence). The CDR3 is made up of 15 amino acids. J lost 11 bases, V lost 0 bases, and 14 bases had no gene match. DNA for the CDR3: TGTGCCTGGAGTGTACTAGACAGGGGCCCGGGGGAGCAGTACTTC. Amino acid sequence: CAWSVLDRGPGEQYF.

The DNA of the CDR3 is TGTGCCAGCAGCTTCGGGGAGAGCTACGAGCAGTACTTC. It translates to CASSFGESYEQYF. The J gene is TRBJ2-7, the V gene TRBV9, with D possibly being TRBD2 (5 bases). Trimming cost V 4 bases and J 3 bases, with 11 bases left between them. Germline CDR1 reads SGDLS; CDR2 reads YYNGEE. CDR3 length: 13 residues.

The gene calls are TRBV7-9 and TRBJ2-7; D is ambiguous. Trimming cost V 2 bases and J 6 bases, with 8 bases left between them. Germline CDR1 is SEHNR and CDR2 is FQNEAQ (reference sequence). This CDR3 is 12 amino acids long. DNA of the CDR3: TGTGCCAGCAGCTTAATATCCCTCGAGCAGTACTTC. Translated, it gives CASSLISLEQYF.

V and J are TRBV19 and TRBJ1-3, with D possibly TRBD1 on 5 matching bases. CDR1 is LNHDA and CDR2 is SQIVND in the germline V gene (reference sequence). This CDR3 comprises 16 residues. Trimming removed 6 bases at V and 0 bases at J, with 15 bases between. The CDR3 DNA reads TGTGCCAGTAGGCGGATTACAGGAAACTCTGGAAACACCATATATTTT. Amino acid sequence: CASRRITGNSGNTIYF.